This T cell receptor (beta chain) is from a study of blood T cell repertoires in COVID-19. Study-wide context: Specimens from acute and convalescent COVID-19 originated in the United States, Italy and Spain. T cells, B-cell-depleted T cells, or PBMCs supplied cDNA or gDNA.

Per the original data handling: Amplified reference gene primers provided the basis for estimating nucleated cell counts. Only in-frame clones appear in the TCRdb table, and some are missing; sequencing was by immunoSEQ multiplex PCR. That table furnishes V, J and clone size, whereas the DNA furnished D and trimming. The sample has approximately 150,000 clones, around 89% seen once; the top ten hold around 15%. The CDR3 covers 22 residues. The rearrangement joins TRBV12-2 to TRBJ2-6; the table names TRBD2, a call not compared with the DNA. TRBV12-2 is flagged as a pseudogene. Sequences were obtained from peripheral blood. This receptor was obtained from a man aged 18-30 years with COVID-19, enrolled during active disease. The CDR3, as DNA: TGTGCAAGTCGCTTAAGTGCGGGAGTCTATCCGGCGGACCTATCTGGGGCCAACGTCCTGACTTTC. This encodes CASRLSAGVYPADLSGANVLTF.